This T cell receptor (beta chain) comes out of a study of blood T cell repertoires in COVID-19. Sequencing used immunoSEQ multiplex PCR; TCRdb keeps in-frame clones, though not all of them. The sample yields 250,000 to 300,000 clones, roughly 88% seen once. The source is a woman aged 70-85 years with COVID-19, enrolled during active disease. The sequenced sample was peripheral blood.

The CDR3 DNA follows: TGTGCCAGCAGGCTAGGGGGACAGGGTTCTCTTGAGCAGTTCTTC. It yields the protein CASRLGGQGSLEQFF. The V and J genes are TRBV28 and TRBJ2-1; 9 positions match TRBD1. Trimming cost V 6 bases and J 9 bases; bases outside gene matches: 12. The CDR3 covers 15 residues. The germline V gene encodes CDR1 MDHEN and CDR2 SYDVKM.